The sample holds many counts of the clone carrying this TCR beta chain. Its antigen is unidentified. The data belong to a study of T cells in Graves' hyperthyroidism and ophthalmopathy. Study conclusions and caveats: Among clonotypes expanded in thyroid above 0.001, most were also found in blood.

Patients were excluded for uncontrolled infection, other autoimmune disease, pregnancy or lactation. The authors took PBMCs from 7.5 to 10 ml fresh peripheral blood. There were TCR beta CDR3 regions amplified from RNA transcripts. The TCR CDR3 first-round RT-PCR relied on the HTBI primer set. MiXCR was run by TCRdb on the multiplex PCR reads, yielding one entry per CDR3 protein. The sample holds about 610,000 distinct CDR3 sequences, roughly 14% seen once. The TCR was taken from a woman in her forties with Graves' ophthalmopathy. The sequenced material came from blood.

The CDR3 region has the DNA TGCAGCGCCTCCGCGCGGGGGAACACCGGGGAGCTGTTTTTT. As protein: CSASARGNTGELFF. The chain links TRBV29-1 to TRBJ2-2, with a possible D match to TRBD2 (6 bases). Germline lookup yields CDR1 SQVTM and CDR2 ANQGSEA. CDR3 length: 14 residues. V shed 7 bases and J shed 1 base, with 13 bases lying between them.